These T cell receptor beta chains were read from a single sample in a study of blood T cell repertoires in COVID-19. Profiling relied on immunoSEQ multiplex PCR, and the TCRdb table lists in-frame clones only, not all of them. The table lists tens of thousands of clones, approximately 81% of them singletons, with about a fifth in the top ten. The sequenced sample consisted of peripheral blood. These TCRs come from a woman older than 75 with COVID-19, enrolled during active disease. The CDR3 runs from the conserved cysteine through the conserved F or W. The order of the fields is CDR3 DNA, CDR3 protein, D gene, clone size, V gene, J gene. A D gene is named only where the DNA matches it firmly. Clone size is shown for a subset of rows, as once, few, many or a class of expanded clone.

cdr3_nt: TGTGCCAGCAGTTTTGATAGAAACCAGTTCTTC
cdr3_aa: CASSFDRNQFF
d_call: .
clone_size: few
v_call: TRBV27
j_call: TRBJ2-1

cdr3_nt: TGTGCCAGCAGCTTGGTACCGGGACAGTCCGAAGACTACGAGCAGTACTTC
cdr3_aa: CASSLVPGQSEDYEQYF
d_call: TRBD1
clone_size: .
v_call: TRBV7-9
j_call: TRBJ2-7

cdr3_nt: TGTGCCAGCAGCTCCAGGACAGCCGAAAAACTGTTTTTT
cdr3_aa: CASSSRTAEKLFF
d_call: .
clone_size: few
v_call: TRBV7-6
j_call: TRBJ1-4

cdr3_nt: TGTGCCACCAGCAGGGAGAAGGCGTACAATGAGCAGTTCTTC
cdr3_aa: CATSREKAYNEQFF
d_call: .
clone_size: .
v_call: TRBV15
j_call: TRBJ2-1

cdr3_nt: TGTGCCAGCCGAAAGGGGAGCACAGATACGCAGTATTTT
cdr3_aa: CASRKGSTDTQYF
d_call: .
clone_size: .
v_call: TRBV21-1
j_call: TRBJ2-3

cdr3_nt: TGTGCCAGCAACCCCGGACAGGCCCTAAATCAGCCCCAGCATTTT
cdr3_aa: CASNPGQALNQPQHF
d_call: TRBD1
clone_size: .
v_call: TRBV28
j_call: TRBJ1-5

cdr3_nt: TGTGCCAGCAGGCGACAGGTTGGTGTCAATCAGCCCCAGCATTTT
cdr3_aa: CASRRQVGVNQPQHF
d_call: .
clone_size: .
v_call: TRBV6-5
j_call: TRBJ1-5

cdr3_nt: TGTGCCAGCACCGGTGAGCCGAACACTGAAGCTTTCTTT
cdr3_aa: CASTGEPNTEAFF
d_call: .
clone_size: .
v_call: TRBV2
j_call: TRBJ1-1

cdr3_nt: TGTGCCAGCAGCCGTCTAGTGCCCCCCTACGAGCAGTACTTC
cdr3_aa: CASSRLVPPYEQYF
d_call: .
clone_size: .
v_call: TRBV28
j_call: TRBJ2-7

cdr3_nt: TGTGCCAGCTCACCGGTTGGGACAGGGGCCCAAGAGACCCAGTACTTC
cdr3_aa: CASSPVGTGAQETQYF
d_call: TRBD1
clone_size: .
v_call: TRBV18
j_call: TRBJ2-5

cdr3_nt: TGTGCCAGCAGTGTAACTCATTCTGGGGCCAACGTCCTGACTTTC
cdr3_aa: CASSVTHSGANVLTF
d_call: .
clone_size: few
v_call: TRBV6-4
j_call: TRBJ2-6

cdr3_nt: TGTGCCAGCAGTCACAGGGGGCGCTTTGAAAAACTGTTTTTT
cdr3_aa: CASSHRGRFEKLFF
d_call: TRBD1
clone_size: few
v_call: TRBV3-1/TRBV3-2
j_call: TRBJ1-4

cdr3_nt: TGTGCCAGCAGCAGGACTCGAGACTACGAGCAGTACTTC
cdr3_aa: CASSRTRDYEQYF
d_call: .
clone_size: .
v_call: TRBV7-8
j_call: TRBJ2-7

cdr3_nt: TGCGCCAGCAGCTTGGAGGGACAGGGGAGCACAGATACGCAGTATTTT
cdr3_aa: CASSLEGQGSTDTQYF
d_call: TRBD1
clone_size: .
v_call: TRBV5-1
j_call: TRBJ2-3

cdr3_nt: TGTGCCAGCTCACATTCCGGGACACCTAGCAATCAGCCCCAGCATTTT
cdr3_aa: CASSHSGTPSNQPQHF
d_call: .
clone_size: .
v_call: TRBV18
j_call: TRBJ1-5

cdr3_nt: TGTGCCACCGAGGCATTTAGCTCCTACGAGCAGTACTTC
cdr3_aa: CATEAFSSYEQYF
d_call: .
clone_size: .
v_call: TRBV6-6
j_call: TRBJ2-7

cdr3_nt: TGTGCTAGTGGTTTGGAGGGGGGGTTACAGCCCCAGCATTTT
cdr3_aa: CASGLEGGLQPQHF
d_call: .
clone_size: .
v_call: TRBV12-5
j_call: TRBJ1-5

cdr3_nt: TGTGCCACCAGTGAAGCCGGGACAGGGGTGGGAGGGGAGACCCAGTACTTC
cdr3_aa: CATSEAGTGVGGETQYF
d_call: TRBD1
clone_size: .
v_call: TRBV24-1
j_call: TRBJ2-5

cdr3_nt: TGCAGTGCTAGTCCTATTGCGACAACAGGGCGGGCCACTGAAGCTTTCTTT
cdr3_aa: CSASPIATTGRATEAFF
d_call: .
clone_size: .
v_call: TRBV20-1
j_call: TRBJ1-1

cdr3_nt: TGTGCCAGCAGCGCCGGTTGGGCTAGCGGGAGGAATGAGCAGTTCTTC
cdr3_aa: CASSAGWASGRNEQFF
d_call: TRBD2
clone_size: once
v_call: TRBV9
j_call: TRBJ2-1

cdr3_nt: TGTGCCAGTAGTATAGCTACCTCGGGGGGTCAAGAGACCCAGTACTTC
cdr3_aa: CASSIATSGGQETQYF
d_call: TRBD2
clone_size: few
v_call: TRBV19
j_call: TRBJ2-5

cdr3_nt: TGTGCCAGCAGCTCCGGAATACAGGGTTGGAACACTGAAGCTTTCTTT
cdr3_aa: CASSSGIQGWNTEAFF
d_call: .
clone_size: .
v_call: TRBV11-2
j_call: TRBJ1-1

cdr3_nt: TGTGCCAGCAGTTATACAGGGGGCCGGGGTGGCTACACCTTC
cdr3_aa: CASSYTGGRGGYTF
d_call: TRBD1
clone_size: few
v_call: TRBV27
j_call: TRBJ1-2

cdr3_nt: TGTGCCAGTAGATTAGCCGACTATGAGCAGTTCTTC
cdr3_aa: CASRLADYEQFF
d_call: .
clone_size: .
v_call: TRBV19
j_call: TRBJ2-1

cdr3_nt: TGTGCCAGCAGCTTGGCCCAGGGTGTCAATTCACCCCTCCACTTT
cdr3_aa: CASSLAQGVNSPLHF
d_call: .
clone_size: .
v_call: TRBV5-8
j_call: TRBJ1-6

cdr3_nt: TGCGCCAGCAGCGCACGACAGGGGGCTAGAGAGACCCAGTACTTC
cdr3_aa: CASSARQGARETQYF
d_call: TRBD1
clone_size: .
v_call: TRBV5-1
j_call: TRBJ2-5

cdr3_nt: TGTGCCAGCAGCACACCCCCGGGGGACGTGAGAGAGACCCAGTACTTC
cdr3_aa: CASSTPPGDVRETQYF
d_call: .
clone_size: once
v_call: TRBV21-1
j_call: TRBJ2-5

cdr3_nt: TGTGCCACCAGTGATTTGCGACAGGGAAGCCAAGAGACCCAGTACTTC
cdr3_aa: CATSDLRQGSQETQYF
d_call: TRBD1
clone_size: few
v_call: TRBV24-1
j_call: TRBJ2-5